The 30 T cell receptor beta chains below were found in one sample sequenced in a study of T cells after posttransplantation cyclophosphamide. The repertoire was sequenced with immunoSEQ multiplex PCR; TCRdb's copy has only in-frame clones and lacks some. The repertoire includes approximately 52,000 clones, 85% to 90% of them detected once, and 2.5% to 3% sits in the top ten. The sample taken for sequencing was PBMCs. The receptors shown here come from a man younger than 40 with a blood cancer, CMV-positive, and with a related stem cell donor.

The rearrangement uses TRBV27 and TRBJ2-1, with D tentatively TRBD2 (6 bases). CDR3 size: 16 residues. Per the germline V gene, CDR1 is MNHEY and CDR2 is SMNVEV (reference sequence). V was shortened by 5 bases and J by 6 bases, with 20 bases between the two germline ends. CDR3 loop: CASSPARGLGGNEQFF. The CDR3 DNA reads TGTGCCAGCAGTCCTGCCCGGGGACTTGGGGGCAATGAGCAGTTCTTC.

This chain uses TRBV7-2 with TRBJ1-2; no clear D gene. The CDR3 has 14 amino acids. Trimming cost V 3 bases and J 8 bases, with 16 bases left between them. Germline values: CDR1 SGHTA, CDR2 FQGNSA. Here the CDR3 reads CASSFSEGISGYTF. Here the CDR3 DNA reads TGTGCCAGCAGCTTTAGCGAGGGTATCAGCGGCTACACCTTC.

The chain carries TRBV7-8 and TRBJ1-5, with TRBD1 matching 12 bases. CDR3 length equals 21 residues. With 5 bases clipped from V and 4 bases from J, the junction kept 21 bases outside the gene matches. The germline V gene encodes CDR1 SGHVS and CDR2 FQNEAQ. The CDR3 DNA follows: TGTGCCAGCAGCGCCACACCTCCTCCCGGGACAGGGGGCTATGGGAATCAGCCCCAGCATTTT. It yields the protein CASSATPPPGTGGYGNQPQHF.

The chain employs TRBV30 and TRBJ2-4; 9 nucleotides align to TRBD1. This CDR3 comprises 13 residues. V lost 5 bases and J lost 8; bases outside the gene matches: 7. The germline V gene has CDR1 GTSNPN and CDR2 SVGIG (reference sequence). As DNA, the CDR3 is TGTGCCTGGGGGAGACAGGGGGGCGACATTCAGTACTTC. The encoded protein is CAWGRQGGDIQYF.

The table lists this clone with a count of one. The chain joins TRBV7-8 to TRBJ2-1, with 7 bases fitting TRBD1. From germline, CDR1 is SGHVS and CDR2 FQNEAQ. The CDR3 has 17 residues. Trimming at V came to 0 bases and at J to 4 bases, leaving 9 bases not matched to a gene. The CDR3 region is CASSLARVPTGYNEQFF. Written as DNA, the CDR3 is TGTGCCAGCAGCTTAGCGCGGGTCCCGACAGGGTACAATGAGCAGTTCTTC.

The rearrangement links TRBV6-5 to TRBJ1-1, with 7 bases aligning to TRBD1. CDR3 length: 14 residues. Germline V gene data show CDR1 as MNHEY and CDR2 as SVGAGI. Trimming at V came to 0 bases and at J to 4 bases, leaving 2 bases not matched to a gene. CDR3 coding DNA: TGTGCCAGCAGTTACTCGACAGGGAGCACTGAAGCTTTCTTT. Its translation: CASSYSTGSTEAFF.

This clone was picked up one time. The CDR3 sequence: CASSLQGVGGYTF. The CDR3 DNA follows: TGTGCCAGCAGCTTGCAGGGGGTTGGTGGCTACACCTTC. The chain has TRBV7-8 and TRBJ1-2; 7 nucleotides match TRBD1. J lost 7 bases, V lost 3 bases, and 5 bases had no gene match. The CDR3 consists of 13 residues. Germline CDR1 is SGHVS and CDR2 is FQNEAQ. Filled out from reference TRBV7-8 and TRBJ1-2, the complete variable domain reads GAGVSQSPRYKVAKRGQDVALRCDPISGHVSLFWYQQALGQGPEFLTYFQNEAQLDKSGLPSDRFFAERPEGSVSTLKIQRTQQEDSAVYLCASSLQGVGGYTFGSGTRLTVV.

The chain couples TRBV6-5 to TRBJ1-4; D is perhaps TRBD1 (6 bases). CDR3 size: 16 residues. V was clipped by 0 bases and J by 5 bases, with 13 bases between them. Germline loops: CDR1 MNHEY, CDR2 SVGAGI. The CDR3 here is CASSYSIGQINEKLFF. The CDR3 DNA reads TGTGCCAGCAGTTACTCGATCGGACAGATAAATGAAAAACTGTTTTTT.

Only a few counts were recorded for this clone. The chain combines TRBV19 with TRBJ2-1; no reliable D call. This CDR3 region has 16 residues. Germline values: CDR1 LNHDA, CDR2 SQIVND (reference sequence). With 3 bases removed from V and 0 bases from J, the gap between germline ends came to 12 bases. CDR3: CASSITWLSSYNEQFF. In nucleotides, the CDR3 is TGTGCCAGTAGTATTACCTGGCTCAGCTCCTACAATGAGCAGTTCTTC.

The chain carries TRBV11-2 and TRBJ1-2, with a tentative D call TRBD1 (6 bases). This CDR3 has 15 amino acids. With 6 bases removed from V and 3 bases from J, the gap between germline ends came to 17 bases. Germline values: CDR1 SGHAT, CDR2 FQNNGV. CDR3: CASRKLTGTYYGYTF. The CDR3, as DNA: TGTGCCAGCAGGAAATTAACAGGGACCTACTATGGCTACACCTTC.

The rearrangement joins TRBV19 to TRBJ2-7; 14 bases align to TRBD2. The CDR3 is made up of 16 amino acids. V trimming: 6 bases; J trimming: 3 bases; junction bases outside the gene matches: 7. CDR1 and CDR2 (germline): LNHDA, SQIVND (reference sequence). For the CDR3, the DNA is TGTGCCAGTAGCCCGGGACTAGCGGGAGCGGTCTACGAGCAGTACTTC. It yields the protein CASSPGLAGAVYEQYF. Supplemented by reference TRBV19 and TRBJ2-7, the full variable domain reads DGGITQSPKYLFRKEGQNVTLSCEQNLNHDAMYWYRQDPGQGLRLIYYSQIVNDFQKGDIAEGYSVSREKKESFPLTVTSAQKNPTAFYLCASSPGLAGAVYEQYFGPGTRLTVT.

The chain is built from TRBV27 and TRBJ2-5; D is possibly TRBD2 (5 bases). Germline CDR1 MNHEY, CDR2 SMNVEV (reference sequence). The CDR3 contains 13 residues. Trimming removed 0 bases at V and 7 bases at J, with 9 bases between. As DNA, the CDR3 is TGTGCCAGCAGTTTATCCCGGGGTGGGACCCAGTACTTC. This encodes CASSLSRGGTQYF.

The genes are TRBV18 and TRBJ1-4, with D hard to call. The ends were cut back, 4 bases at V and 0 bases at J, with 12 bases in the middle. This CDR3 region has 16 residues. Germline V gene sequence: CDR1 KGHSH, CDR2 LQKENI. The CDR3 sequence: CASSLFVGATNEKLFF. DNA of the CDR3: TGTGCCAGCTCACTTTTTGTGGGAGCAACTAATGAAAAACTGTTTTTT.

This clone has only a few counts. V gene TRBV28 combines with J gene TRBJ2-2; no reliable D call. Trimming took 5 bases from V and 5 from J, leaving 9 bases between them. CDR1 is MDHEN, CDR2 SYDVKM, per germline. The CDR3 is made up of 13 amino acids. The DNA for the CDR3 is TGTGCCAGCAGTCCTCTTGCGACCGGGGAGCTGTTTTTT. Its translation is CASSPLATGELFF.

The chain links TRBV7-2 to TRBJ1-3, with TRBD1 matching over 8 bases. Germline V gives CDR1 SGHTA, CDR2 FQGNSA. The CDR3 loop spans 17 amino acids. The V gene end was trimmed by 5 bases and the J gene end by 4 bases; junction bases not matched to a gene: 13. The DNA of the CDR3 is TGTGCCAGCAGCCCCCGGACAGGGCAGTCGGGCGGAAACACCATATATTTT. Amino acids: CASSPRTGQSGGNTIYF.

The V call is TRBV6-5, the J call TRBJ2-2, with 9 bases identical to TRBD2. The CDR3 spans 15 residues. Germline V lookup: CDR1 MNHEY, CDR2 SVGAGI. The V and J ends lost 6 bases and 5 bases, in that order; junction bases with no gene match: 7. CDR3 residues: CASRESGRRTGELFF. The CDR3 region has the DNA TGTGCCAGCAGGGAGAGCGGGAGGAGAACCGGGGAGCTGTTTTTT.

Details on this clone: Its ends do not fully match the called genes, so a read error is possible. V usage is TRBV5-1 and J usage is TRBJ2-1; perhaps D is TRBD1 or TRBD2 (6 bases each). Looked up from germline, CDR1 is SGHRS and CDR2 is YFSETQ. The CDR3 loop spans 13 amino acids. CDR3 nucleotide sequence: TGCGCCAGCAACTTGGGGGGCGACAATGAGCAGTTCTTC. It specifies CASNLGGDNEQFF.

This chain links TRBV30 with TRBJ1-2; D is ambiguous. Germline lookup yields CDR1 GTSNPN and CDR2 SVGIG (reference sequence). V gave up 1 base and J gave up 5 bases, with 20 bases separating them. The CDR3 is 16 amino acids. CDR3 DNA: TGTGCCTGGAGTGACCCCCCGGCGGCGGGTACTTATGGCTACACCTTC. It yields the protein CAWSDPPAAGTYGYTF. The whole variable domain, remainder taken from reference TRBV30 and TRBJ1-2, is SQTIHQWPATLVQPVGSPLSLECTVEGTSNPNLYWYRQAAGRGLQLLFYSVGIGQISSEVPQNLSASRPQDRQFILSSKKLLLSDSGFYLCAWSDPPAAGTYGYTFGSGTRLTVV.

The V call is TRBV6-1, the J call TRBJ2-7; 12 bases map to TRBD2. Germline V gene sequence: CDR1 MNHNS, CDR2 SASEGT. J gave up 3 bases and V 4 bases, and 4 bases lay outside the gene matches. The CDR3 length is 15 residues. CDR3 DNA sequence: TGTGCCAGCAGTGGGGGACTAGCGGGTTACTACGAGCAGTACTTC. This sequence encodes CASSGGLAGYYEQYF.

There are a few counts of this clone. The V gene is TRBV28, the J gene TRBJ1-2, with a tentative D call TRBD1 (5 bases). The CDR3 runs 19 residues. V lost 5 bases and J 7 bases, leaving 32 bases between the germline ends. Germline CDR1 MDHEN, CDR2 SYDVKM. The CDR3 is CASSLSIRGFFQGGIGYTF. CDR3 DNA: TGTGCCAGCAGTCTTAGCATTCGGGGGTTCTTTCAGGGAGGTATTGGCTACACCTTC.

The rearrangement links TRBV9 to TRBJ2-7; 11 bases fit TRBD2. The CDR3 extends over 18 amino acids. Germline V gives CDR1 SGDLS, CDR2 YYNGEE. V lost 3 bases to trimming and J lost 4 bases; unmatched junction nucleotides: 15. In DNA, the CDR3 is TGTGCCAGCAGCGCCAATCCGGGACTAGCGGATCTGGGGTACGAGCAGTACTTC. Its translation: CASSANPGLADLGYEQYF.

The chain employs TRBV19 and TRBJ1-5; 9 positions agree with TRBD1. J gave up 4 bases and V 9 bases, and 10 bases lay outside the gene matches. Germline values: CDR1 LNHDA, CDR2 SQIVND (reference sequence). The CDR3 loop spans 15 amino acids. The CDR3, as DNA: TGTGCCAGCGCACAGGGGGCGCGGGGGAATCAGCCCCAGCATTTT. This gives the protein CASAQGARGNQPQHF.

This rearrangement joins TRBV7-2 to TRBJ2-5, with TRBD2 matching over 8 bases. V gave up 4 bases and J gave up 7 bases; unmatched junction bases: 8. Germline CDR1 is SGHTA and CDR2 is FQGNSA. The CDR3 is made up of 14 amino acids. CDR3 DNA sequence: TGTGCCAGCAGCTCGGGACTAGATCCAGGGACCCAGTACTTC. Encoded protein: CASSSGLDPGTQYF. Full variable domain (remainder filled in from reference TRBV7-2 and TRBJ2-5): GAGVSQSPSNKVTEKGKDVELRCDPISGHTALYWYRQSLGQGLEFLIYFQGNSAPDKSGLPSDRFSAERTGGSVSTLTIQRTQQEDSAVYLCASSSGLDPGTQYFGPGTRLLVL.

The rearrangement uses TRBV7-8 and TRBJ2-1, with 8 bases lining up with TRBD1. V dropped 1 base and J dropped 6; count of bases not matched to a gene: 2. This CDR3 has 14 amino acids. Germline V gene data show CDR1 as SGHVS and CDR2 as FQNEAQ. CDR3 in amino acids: CASSLGGTGNEQFF. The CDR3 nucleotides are TGTGCCAGCAGCTTAGGAGGGACAGGCAATGAGCAGTTCTTC.

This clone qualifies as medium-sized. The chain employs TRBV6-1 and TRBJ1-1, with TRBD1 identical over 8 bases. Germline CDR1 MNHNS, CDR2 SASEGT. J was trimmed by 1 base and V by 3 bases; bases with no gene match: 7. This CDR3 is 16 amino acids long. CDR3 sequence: CASSESGGTGNTEAFF. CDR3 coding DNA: TGTGCCAGCAGTGAGTCAGGAGGGACAGGGAACACTGAAGCTTTCTTT.

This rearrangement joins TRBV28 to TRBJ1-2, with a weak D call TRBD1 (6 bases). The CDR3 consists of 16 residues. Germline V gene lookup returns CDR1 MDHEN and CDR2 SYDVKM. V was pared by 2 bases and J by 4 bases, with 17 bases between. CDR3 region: CASSLGATGQTYGYTF. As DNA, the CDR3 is TGTGCCAGCAGTTTAGGGGCCACCGGACAGACCTATGGCTACACCTTC.

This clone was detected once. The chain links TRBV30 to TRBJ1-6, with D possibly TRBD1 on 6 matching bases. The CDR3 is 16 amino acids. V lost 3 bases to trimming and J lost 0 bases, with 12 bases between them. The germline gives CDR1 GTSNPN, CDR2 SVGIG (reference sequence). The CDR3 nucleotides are TGTGCCTGGAGCGGGGACATGAGCTCCTATAATTCACCCCTCCACTTT. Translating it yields CAWSGDMSSYNSPLHF.

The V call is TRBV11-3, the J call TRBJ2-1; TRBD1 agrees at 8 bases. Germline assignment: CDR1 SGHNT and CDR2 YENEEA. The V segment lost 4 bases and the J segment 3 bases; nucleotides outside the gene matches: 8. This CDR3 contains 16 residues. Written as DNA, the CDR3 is TGTGCCAGCAGCTCACCTCCCGGGACAGGCTACAATGAGCAGTTCTTC. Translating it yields CASSSPPGTGYNEQFF.

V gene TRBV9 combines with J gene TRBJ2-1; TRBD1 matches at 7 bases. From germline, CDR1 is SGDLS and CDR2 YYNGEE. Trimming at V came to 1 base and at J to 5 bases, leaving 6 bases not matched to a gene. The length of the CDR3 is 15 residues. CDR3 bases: TGTGCCAGCAGCGTACGTCACCAGGGGGACAATGAGCAGTTCTTC. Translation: CASSVRHQGDNEQFF. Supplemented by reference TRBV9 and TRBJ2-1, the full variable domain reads DSGVTQTPKHLITATGQRVTLRCSPRSGDLSVYWYQQSLDQGLQFLIQYYNGEERAKGNILERFSAQQFPDLHSELNLSSLELGDSALYFCASSVRHQGDNEQFFGPGTRLTVL.

The CDR3 sequence is CASSARLAASYEQYF. The DNA for the CDR3 is TGTGCCAGCAGCGCCCGACTAGCGGCCTCCTACGAGCAGTACTTC. V is TRBV7-2 and J is TRBJ2-7, with 9 bases identical to TRBD2. Germline CDR1 and CDR2: SGHTA and FQGNSA. V trimming: 5 bases; J trimming: 0 bases; junction bases outside the gene matches: 5. The CDR3 loop spans 15 amino acids.